One and the same sample provided the 7 T cell receptor beta chains below, sequenced in a study of CD8 T cells in Susac syndrome. The authors reverse transcribed roughly 0.5 to 1 ug RNA with random hexamers. TCRdb re-called the immunoSEQ multiplex PCR reads with MiXCR, one entry per CDR3 protein. The sample lists some 240,000 distinct CDR3 sequences, almost 97% seen once, with 0.1% in the top ten. The sequenced sample consisted of CD4+ T cells from PBMCs. The receptors come from a human donor with Susac syndrome.

The rearrangement joins TRBV20-1 to TRBJ1-2; a possible D gene is TRBD1 (6 bases). V shed 3 bases and J shed 1 base, with 12 bases lying between them. This CDR3 spans 14 amino acids. CDR1 is DFQATT and CDR2 is SNEGSKA in the germline V gene (reference sequence). The CDR3 here is CSARPGGHNYGYTF. The CDR3 nucleotides are TGCAGTGCTAGGCCGGGGGGGCATAACTATGGCTACACCTTC.

This sequence joins TRBV29-1 and TRBJ1-5; D perhaps matches TRBD1 (6 bases). The CDR3 length is 13 residues. The V end lost 5 bases, the J end lost 4 bases, and 12 bases lay between the germline ends. Germline V gene data show CDR1 as SQVTM and CDR2 as ANQGSEA. DNA for the CDR3: TGCAGCGTTCAAAAGGGGGGGAATCAGCCCCAGCATTTT. Protein: CSVQKGGNQPQHF.

The chain joins TRBV7-8 to TRBJ1-5, with D uncertain. From germline, CDR1 is SGHVS and CDR2 FQNEAQ. Trimming took off 5 bases at V and 2 bases at J, with 13 bases between the two ends. The CDR3 spans 15 residues. The CDR3 reads CASSPGRVGNQPQHF. The CDR3 DNA follows: TGTGCCAGCAGCCCCGGCCGGGTAGGCAATCAGCCCCAGCATTTT.

This chain connects TRBV4-1 to TRBJ2-3, with a possible D match to TRBD1 (6 bases). V dropped 3 bases and J dropped 1 base, with 8 bases sitting between them. The germline gives CDR1 MGHRA, CDR2 YSYEKL. The CDR3 is 14 residues long. The CDR3 DNA reads TGCGCCAGCAGCCACCCAGGGGGCACAGATACGCAGTATTTT. It yields the protein CASSHPGGTDTQYF.

There are a few counts of this clonotype. The rearrangement joins TRBV7-9 to TRBJ2-6; D remains ambiguous. This CDR3 comprises 13 residues. Germline CDR1 SEHNR, CDR2 FQNEAQ (reference sequence). Trimming removed 1 base from V and 4 bases from J, with 2 bases in between. The CDR3, as DNA: TGTGCCAGCAGCTTAGAGGGGGCCAACGTCCTGACTTTC. Its translation: CASSLEGANVLTF.

The J gene is TRBJ1-1, the V gene TRBV29-1; D unresolved. The V gene lost 5 bases and the J gene lost 1 base, with 11 bases spanning the gap. Germline V gives CDR1 SQVTM, CDR2 ANQGSEA. The CDR3 runs 13 residues. The CDR3 bases are TGCAGCGTTTGGGGTGGGGAGAACACTGAAGCTTTCTTT. It specifies CSVWGGENTEAFF.

V gene TRBV14 combines with J gene TRBJ2-1; the match to TRBD2 covers 12 bases. The germline V gene has CDR1 SGHDN and CDR2 FVKESK. The CDR3 consists of 14 residues. Unmatched junction bases numbered 6, after V lost 8 bases and J lost 7 bases. This CDR3 reads CASRLAGVGNEQFF. As DNA, the CDR3 is TGTGCCAGCCGACTAGCGGGAGTCGGGAATGAGCAGTTCTTC.